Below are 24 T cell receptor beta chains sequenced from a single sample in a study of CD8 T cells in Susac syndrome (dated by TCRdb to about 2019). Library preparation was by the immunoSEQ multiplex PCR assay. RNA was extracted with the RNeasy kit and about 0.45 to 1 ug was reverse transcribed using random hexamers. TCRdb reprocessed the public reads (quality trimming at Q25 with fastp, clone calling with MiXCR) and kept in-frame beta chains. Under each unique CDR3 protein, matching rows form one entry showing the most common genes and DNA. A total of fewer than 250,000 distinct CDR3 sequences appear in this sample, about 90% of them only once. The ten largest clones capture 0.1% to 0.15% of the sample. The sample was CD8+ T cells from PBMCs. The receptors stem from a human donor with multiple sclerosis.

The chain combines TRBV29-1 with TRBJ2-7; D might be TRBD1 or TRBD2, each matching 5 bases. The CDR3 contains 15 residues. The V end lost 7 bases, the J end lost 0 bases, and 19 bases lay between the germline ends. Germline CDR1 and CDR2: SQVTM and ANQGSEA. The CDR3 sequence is CSAQGRTASSYEQYF. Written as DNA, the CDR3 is TGCAGCGCCCAGGGCAGGACTGCGAGCTCCTACGAGCAGTACTTC.

The CDR3 protein is CATAYGTGGMEQYF. In nucleotides, the CDR3 is TGTGCCACCGCTTACGGGACAGGGGGCATGGAGCAGTACTTC. The genes are TRBV27 and TRBJ2-7; 12 bases are a match to TRBD1. Germline-derived CDR1 and CDR2 are MNHEY and SMNVEV (reference sequence). The CDR3 has 14 amino acids. The J segment lost 7 bases and the V segment lost 10 bases, leaving 11 bases of the junction unmatched.

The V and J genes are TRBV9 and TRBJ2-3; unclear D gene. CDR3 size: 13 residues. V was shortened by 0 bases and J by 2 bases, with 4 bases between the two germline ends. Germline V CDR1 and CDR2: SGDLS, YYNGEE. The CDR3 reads CASSVEDTDTQYF. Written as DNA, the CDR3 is TGTGCCAGCAGCGTAGAGGACACAGATACGCAGTATTTT.

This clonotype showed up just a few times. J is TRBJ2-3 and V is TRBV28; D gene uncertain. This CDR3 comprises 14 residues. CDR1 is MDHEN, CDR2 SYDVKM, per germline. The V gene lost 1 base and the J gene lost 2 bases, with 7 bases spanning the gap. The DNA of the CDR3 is TGTGCCAGCAGTTTATCGGGCCCCACAGATACGCAGTATTTT. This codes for CASSLSGPTDTQYF.

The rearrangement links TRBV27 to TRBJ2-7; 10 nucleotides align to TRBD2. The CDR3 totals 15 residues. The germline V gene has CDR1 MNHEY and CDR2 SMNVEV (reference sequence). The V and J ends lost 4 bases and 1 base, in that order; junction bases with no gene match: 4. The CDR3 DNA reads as TGTGCCAGCAGTTCCCCAGCGGGAGGGTCCTACGAGCAGTACTTC. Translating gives CASSSPAGGSYEQYF.

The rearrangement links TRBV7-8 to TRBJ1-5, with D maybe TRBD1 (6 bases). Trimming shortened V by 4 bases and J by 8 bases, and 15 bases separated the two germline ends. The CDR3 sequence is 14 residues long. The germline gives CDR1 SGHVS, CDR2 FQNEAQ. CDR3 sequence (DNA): TGTGCCAGCAGCTCCCTGAGGGGGGTCGAGCCCCAGCATTTT. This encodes CASSSLRGVEPQHF.

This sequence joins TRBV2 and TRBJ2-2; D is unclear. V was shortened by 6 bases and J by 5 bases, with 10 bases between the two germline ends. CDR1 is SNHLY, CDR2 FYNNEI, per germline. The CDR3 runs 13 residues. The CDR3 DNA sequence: TGTGCCAGCAGCGAACCCGGAACCGGGGAGCTGTTTTTT. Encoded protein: CASSEPGTGELFF.

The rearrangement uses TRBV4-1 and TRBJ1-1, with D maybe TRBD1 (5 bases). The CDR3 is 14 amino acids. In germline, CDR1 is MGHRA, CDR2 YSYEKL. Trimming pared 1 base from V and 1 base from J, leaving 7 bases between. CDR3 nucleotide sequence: TGCGCCAGCAGCCAAGGGGGCCAGAACACTGAAGCTTTCTTT. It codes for CASSQGGQNTEAFF.

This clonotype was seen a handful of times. CDR3 DNA sequence: TGCGCCAGCAGCCAAGATCGTGCTACTAACTATGGCTACACCTTC. Protein product: CASSQDRATNYGYTF. V is TRBV4-1 and J is TRBJ1-2; D call uncertain. CDR3 length equals 15 residues. The V and J ends lost 0 bases and 0 bases respectively, with 8 bases between them. Germline V gene data show CDR1 as MGHRA and CDR2 as YSYEKL.

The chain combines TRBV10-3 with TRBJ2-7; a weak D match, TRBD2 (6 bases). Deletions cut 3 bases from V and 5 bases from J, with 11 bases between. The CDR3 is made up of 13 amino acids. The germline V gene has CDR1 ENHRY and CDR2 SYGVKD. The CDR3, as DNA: TGTGCCATCAGTGACCCGCGGGGTCACGAGCAGTACTTC. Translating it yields CAISDPRGHEQYF.

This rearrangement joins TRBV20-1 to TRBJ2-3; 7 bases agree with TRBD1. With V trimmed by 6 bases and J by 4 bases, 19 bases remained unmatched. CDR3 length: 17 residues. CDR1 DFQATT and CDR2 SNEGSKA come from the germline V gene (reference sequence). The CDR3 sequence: CSAQPLPGRGSPDTQYF. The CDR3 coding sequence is TGCAGTGCGCAGCCATTGCCCGGCAGGGGGTCACCAGATACGCAGTATTTT.

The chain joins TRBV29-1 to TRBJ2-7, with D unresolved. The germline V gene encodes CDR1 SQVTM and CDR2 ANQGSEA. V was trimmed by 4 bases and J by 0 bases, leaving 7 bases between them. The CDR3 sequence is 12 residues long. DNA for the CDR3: TGCAGCGTTGGCGCTGGCTCCTACGAGCAGTACTTC. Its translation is CSVGAGSYEQYF.

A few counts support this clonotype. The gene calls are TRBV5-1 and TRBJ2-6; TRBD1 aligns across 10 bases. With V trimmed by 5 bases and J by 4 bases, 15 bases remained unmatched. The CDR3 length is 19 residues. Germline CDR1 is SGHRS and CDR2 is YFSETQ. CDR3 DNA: TGCGCCAGCAGAGGACCGGGACAGGGGACCCCCATAGGGGCCAACGTCCTGACTTTC. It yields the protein CASRGPGQGTPIGANVLTF.

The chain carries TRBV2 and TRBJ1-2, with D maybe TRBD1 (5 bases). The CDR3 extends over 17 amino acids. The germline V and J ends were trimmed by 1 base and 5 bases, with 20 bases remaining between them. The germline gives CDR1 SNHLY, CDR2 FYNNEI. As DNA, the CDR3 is TGTGCCAGCAGTGAAGGAGGTTATCGGGGCCGTTCTTATGGCTACACCTTC. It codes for CASSEGGYRGRSYGYTF.

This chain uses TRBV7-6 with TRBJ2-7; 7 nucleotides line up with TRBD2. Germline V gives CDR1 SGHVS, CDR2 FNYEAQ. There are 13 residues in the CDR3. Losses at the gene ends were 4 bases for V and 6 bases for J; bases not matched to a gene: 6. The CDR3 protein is CASSSSGVIEQYF. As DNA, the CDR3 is TGTGCCAGCAGCTCCAGCGGGGTGATCGAGCAGTACTTC.

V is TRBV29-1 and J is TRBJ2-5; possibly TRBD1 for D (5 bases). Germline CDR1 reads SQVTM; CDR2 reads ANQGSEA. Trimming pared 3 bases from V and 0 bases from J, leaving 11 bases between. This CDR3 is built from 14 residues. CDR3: CSVDGQGYQETQYF. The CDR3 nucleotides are TGCAGCGTTGACGGTCAGGGTTACCAAGAGACCCAGTACTTC.

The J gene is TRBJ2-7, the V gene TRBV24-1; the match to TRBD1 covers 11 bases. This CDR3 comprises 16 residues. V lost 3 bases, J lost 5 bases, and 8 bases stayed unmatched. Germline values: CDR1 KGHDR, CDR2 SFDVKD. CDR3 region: CATSDTGTGGSDEQYF. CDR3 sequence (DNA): TGTGCCACCAGTGATACCGGGACAGGGGGTTCGGACGAGCAGTACTTC.

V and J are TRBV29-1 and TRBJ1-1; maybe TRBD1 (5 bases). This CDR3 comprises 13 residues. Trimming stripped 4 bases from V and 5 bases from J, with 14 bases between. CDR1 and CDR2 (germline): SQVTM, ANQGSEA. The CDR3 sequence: CSVVDTGVTEAFF. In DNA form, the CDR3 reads TGCAGCGTTGTGGACACGGGGGTGACTGAAGCTTTCTTT.

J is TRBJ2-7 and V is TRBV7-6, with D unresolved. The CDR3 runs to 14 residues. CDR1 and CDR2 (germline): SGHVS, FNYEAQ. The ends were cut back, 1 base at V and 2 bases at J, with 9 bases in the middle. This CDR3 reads CASSLVALAYEQYF. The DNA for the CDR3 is TGTGCCAGCAGCTTAGTGGCATTGGCCTACGAGCAGTACTTC. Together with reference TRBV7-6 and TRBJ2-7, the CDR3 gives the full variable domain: GAGVSQSPRYKVTKRGQDVALRCDPISGHVSLYWYRQALGQGPEFLTYFNYEAQQDKSGLPNDRFSAERPEGSISTLTIQRTEQRDSAMYRCASSLVALAYEQYFGPGTRLTVT.

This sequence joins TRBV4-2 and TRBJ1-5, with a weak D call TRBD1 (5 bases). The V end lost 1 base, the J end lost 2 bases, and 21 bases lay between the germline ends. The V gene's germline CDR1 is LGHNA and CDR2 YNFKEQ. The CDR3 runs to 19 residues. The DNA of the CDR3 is TGTGCCAGCAGCCAAGTCACATCTACCGGGGCGGCGGGCAATCAGCCCCAGCATTTT. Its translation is CASSQVTSTGAAGNQPQHF.

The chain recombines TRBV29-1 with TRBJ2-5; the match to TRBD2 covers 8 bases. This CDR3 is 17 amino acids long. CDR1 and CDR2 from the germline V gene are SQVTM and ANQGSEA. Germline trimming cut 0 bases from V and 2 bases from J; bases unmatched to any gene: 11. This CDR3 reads CSVEDFRAGGYQETQYF. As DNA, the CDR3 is TGCAGCGTTGAAGACTTTCGGGCGGGGGGCTATCAAGAGACCCAGTACTTC.

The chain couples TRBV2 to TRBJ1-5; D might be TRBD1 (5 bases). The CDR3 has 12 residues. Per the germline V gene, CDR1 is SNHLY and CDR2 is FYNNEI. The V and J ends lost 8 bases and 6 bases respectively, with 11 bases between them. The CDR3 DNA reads TGTGCCAGCGGAGATGGGGGTCAGCCCCAGCATTTT. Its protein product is CASGDGGQPQHF.

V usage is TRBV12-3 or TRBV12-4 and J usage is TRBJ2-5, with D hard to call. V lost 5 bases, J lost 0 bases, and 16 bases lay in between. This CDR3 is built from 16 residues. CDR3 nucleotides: TGTGCCAGCAGTAGGGAAACTTTGGCCGACCAAGAGACCCAGTACTTC. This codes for CASSRETLADQETQYF.

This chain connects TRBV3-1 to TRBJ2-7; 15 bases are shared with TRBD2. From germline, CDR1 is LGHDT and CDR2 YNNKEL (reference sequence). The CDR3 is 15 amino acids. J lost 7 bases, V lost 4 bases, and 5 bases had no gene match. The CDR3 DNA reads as TGTGCCAGCAGCCGACCGGGACTAGCGGGAGGAGAGCAGTACTTC. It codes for CASSRPGLAGGEQYF.